This TCR beta chain was identified in a study of shared clonotypes between healthy human individuals. Sorted subsets were amplified in replicate PCRs using around 220 ng DNA, tens of thousands of T cell genomes. Repertoires were generated with immunoSEQ multiplex PCR, while TCRdb's copy carries only in-frame clones and drops some. The sample lists roughly 2 million clones; about 95% were seen once. Only CD45RO-negative cells positively selected for CCR7 counted as naive CD8 cells, so terminally differentiated effector memory CD45RA+ cells were excluded. Free of recent acute infections or vaccinations, the donors were healthy HIV-negative adults. Every donor, a Caucasian adult, lived in Nashville, Tennessee. The CDR3 covers 13 residues. Germline CDR1 and CDR2: SQVTM and ANQGSEA. V was pared by 4 bases and J by 5 bases, with 5 bases of the junction left unmatched.

The chain uses TRBV29-1 and TRBJ2-7; 10 bases are a match to TRBD2. Sequencing input: naive CD8+ T cells sorted from blood. This receptor was identified in a man aged 18-30 years in good health. The CDR3 region is CSVVIAGGDEQYF. Written as DNA, the CDR3 is TGCAGCGTTGTAATAGCGGGGGGCGACGAGCAGTACTTC.